This TCR beta chain was identified in a study of blood T cell repertoires in COVID-19. Between the trimmed V and J ends, which lost 8 bases and 2 bases, there was a span of 12 bases. Germline assignment: CDR1 SNHLY and CDR2 FYNNEI. This CDR3 contains 13 residues. The authors' processing: Reference gene primer amplification gave nucleated cell count estimates. The assay was immunoSEQ multiplex PCR, and TCRdb's table has in-frame clones only and misses some. Clonal size and the V and J genes are those of that table, whereas D and trimming came from the DNA. This table has 100,000 to 130,000 clones, 88% appearing once.

The sequence was collected from a human donor in a cohort sampled during active COVID-19. The chain links TRBV2 to TRBJ2-5; D not certain. Sequenced: peripheral blood. The CDR3 region has the DNA TGTGCCAGCTTCCGCGGATCACAAGAGACCCAGTACTTC. Amino acids: CASFRGSQETQYF.